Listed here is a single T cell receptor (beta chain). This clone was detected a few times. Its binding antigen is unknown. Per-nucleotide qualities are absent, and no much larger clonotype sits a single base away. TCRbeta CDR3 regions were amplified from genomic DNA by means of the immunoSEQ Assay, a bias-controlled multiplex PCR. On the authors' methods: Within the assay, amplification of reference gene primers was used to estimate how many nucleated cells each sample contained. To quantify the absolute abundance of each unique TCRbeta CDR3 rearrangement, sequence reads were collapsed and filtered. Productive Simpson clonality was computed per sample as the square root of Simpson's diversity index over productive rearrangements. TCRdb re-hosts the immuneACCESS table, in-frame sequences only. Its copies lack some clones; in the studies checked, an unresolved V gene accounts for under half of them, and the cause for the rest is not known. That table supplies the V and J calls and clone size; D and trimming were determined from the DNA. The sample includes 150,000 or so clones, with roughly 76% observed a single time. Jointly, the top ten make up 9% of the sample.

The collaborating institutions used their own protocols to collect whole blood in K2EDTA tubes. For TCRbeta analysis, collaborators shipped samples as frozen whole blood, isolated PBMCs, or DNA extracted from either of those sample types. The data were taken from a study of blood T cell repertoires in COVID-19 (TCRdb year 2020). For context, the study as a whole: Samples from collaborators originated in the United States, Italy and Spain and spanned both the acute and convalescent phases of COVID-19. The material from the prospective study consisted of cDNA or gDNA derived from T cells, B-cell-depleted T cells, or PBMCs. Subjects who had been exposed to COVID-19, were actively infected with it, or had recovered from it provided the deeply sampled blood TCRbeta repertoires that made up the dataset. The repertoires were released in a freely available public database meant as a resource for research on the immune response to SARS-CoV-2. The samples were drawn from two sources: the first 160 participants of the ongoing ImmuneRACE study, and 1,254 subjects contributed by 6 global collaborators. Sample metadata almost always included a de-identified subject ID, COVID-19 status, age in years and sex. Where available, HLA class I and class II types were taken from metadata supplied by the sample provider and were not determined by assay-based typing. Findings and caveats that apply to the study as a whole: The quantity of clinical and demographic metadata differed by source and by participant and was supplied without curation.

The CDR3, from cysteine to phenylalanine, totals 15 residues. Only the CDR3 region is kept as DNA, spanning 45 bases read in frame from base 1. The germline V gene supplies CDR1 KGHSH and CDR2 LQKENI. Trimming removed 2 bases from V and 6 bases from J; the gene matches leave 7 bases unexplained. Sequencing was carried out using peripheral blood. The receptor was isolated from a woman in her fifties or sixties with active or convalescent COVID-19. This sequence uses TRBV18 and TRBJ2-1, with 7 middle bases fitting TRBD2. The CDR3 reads CASSPAGVPSNEQFF. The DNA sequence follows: TGTGCCAGCTCACCAGCGGGAGTTCCATCCAATGAGCAGTTCTTC.